The 11 T cell receptor beta chains in this list originate from one sample, sequenced in a study of T cell repertoires in cytomegalovirus infection. Using its own MiXCR run on the reads, TCRdb lists one record per CDR3 protein. The repertoire has about 570,000 distinct CDR3 sequences, 40% of them found once; the top ten carry around 48%. These receptors' antigens are unknown. The specimen comprised cultured PBMCs, sampled from culture after CMV antigen stimulation. Every receptor here comes from a human donor in good health (CMV status not recorded). Some clones in this sample may be carry-over from other donors' samples.

The chain recombines TRBV10-2 with TRBJ2-3; 13 bases fit TRBD2. V lost 7 bases and J lost 2; bases outside the gene matches: 12. This CDR3 comprises 18 residues. The germline CDR1 and CDR2 sequences are WSHSY and SAAADI. CDR3 loop: CASKPGLAGIFPTDTQYF. Written as DNA, the CDR3 is TGCGCCAGCAAGCCGGGACTAGCGGGAATATTCCCCACAGATACGCAGTATTTT.

The chain is built from TRBV10-3 and TRBJ2-3, with D possibly being TRBD1 or TRBD2 (6 bases each). Germline CDR1 reads ENHRY; CDR2 reads SYGVKD. The V and J ends lost 6 bases and 7 bases respectively, with 20 bases between them. CDR3 length: 15 residues. This CDR3 reads CAISLTRGSLYTQYF. DNA for the CDR3: TGTGCCATCAGCTTGACTAGGGGGTCGTTGTATACGCAGTATTTT.

This clonotype was counted a few times. The V gene is TRBV7-9, the J gene TRBJ1-4; no reliable D call. The CDR3 extends over 17 amino acids. Germline CDR1 and CDR2: SEHNR and FQNEAQ (reference sequence). Trimming stripped 1 base from V and 6 bases from J, with 18 bases between. The CDR3 region has the DNA TGTGCCAGCAGCTTAGATTGCAGACGAAGGTGCTATGAAAAACTGTTTTTT. It encodes CASSLDCRRRCYEKLFF.

This clonotype came up a few times. This sequence joins TRBV5-4 and TRBJ1-1, with D possibly being TRBD1 (6 bases). This CDR3 has 15 amino acids. Germline V gene data show CDR1 as SGHNT and CDR2 as YYREEE (reference sequence). Trimming took off 4 bases at V and 1 base at J, with 14 bases between the two ends. CDR3 DNA sequence: TGTGCCAGCAGCGGATCACAGGGAAAGAACACTGAAGCTTTCTTT. Translating gives CASSGSQGKNTEAFF.

The CDR3 DNA sequence: TGTGCCAGCAGCCCACGAACCCACGGACGGGCTGGAGAGACCCAGTACTTC. Translating gives CASSPRTHGRAGETQYF. The chain carries TRBV7-9 and TRBJ2-5, with D unclear. This CDR3 has 17 residues. CDR1 SEHNR and CDR2 FQNEAQ come from the germline V gene (reference sequence). Trimming pared 5 bases from V and 4 bases from J, leaving 23 bases between. Using reference TRBV7-9 and TRBJ2-5 for the parts outside the CDR3, the full variable domain is DTGVSQNPRHKITKRGQNVTFRCDPISEHNRLYWYRQTLGQGPEFLTYFQNEAQLEKSRLLSDRFSAERPKGSFSTLEIQRTEQGDSAMYLCASSPRTHGRAGETQYFGPGTRLLVL.

J is TRBJ1-2 and V is TRBV7-9; D possibly corresponds to TRBD1 (6 bases). The germline V and J ends were trimmed by 8 bases and 3 bases, with 16 bases remaining between them. Germline CDR1 reads SEHNR; CDR2 reads FQNEAQ (reference sequence). This CDR3 spans 14 amino acids. CDR3 nucleotide sequence: TGTGCCAGCGTATATCAGGGGAGTCACTATGGCTACACCTTC. The encoded protein is CASVYQGSHYGYTF.

The V gene is TRBV7-3, the J gene TRBJ1-5, with TRBD1 as a possible D gene (5 bases). Germline loops: CDR1 SGHTA, CDR2 FQGTGA. Trimming stripped 7 bases from V and 1 base from J, with 17 bases between. The CDR3 length is 16 residues. As DNA, the CDR3 is TGTGCCAGCACCCGAAAGGGGCCCTTAAGCAATCAGCCCCAGCATTTT. Its translation: CASTRKGPLSNQPQHF.

The chain has TRBV7-2 and TRBJ2-7; 7 nucleotides match TRBD2. J was trimmed by 2 bases and V by 5 bases; bases with no gene match: 6. This CDR3 has 14 amino acids. From germline, CDR1 is SGHTA and CDR2 FQGNSA. CDR3 amino acids: CASSPAGRPYEQYF. The CDR3 DNA is TGTGCCAGCAGCCCAGCGGGAAGACCCTACGAGCAGTACTTC. The full variable domain, completed using reference TRBV7-2 and TRBJ2-7, is GAGVSQSPSNKVTEKGKDVELRCDPISGHTALYWYRQSLGQGLEFLIYFQGNSAPDKSGLPSDRFSAERTGGSVSTLTIQRTQQEDSAVYLCASSPAGRPYEQYFGPGTRLTVT.

The genes are TRBV11-2 and TRBJ2-5, with D uncertain. CDR3 length equals 14 residues. Germline V gene lookup returns CDR1 SGHAT and CDR2 FQNNGV. Deletions cut 2 bases from V and 2 bases from J, with 9 bases between. CDR3 protein: CASSLWAKQETQYF. The CDR3, as DNA: TGTGCCAGCAGCTTATGGGCTAAACAAGAGACCCAGTACTTC.

This clonotype showed up just a few times. The rearrangement joins TRBV7-6 to TRBJ2-6; D not resolved. V shed 5 bases and J shed 4 bases, with 6 bases lying between them. Per germline, CDR1 SGHVS and CDR2 FNYEAQ. This CDR3 has 13 amino acids. The CDR3 coding sequence is TGTGCCAGCAGCCCCCTAGGGGCCAACGTCCTGACTTTC. This gives the protein CASSPLGANVLTF. Looking up the rest from reference TRBV7-6 and TRBJ2-6 gives the full variable domain: GAGVSQSPRYKVTKRGQDVALRCDPISGHVSLYWYRQALGQGPEFLTYFNYEAQQDKSGLPNDRFSAERPEGSISTLTIQRTEQRDSAMYRCASSPLGANVLTFGAGSRLTVL.

V and J are TRBV6-7 and TRBJ2-1, with 13 bases that match TRBD2. TRBV6-7 is designated an ORF whose function remains uncertain. This CDR3 is 20 amino acids long. Trimming at V came to 6 bases and at J to 15 bases, leaving 29 bases not matched to a gene. The CDR3 bases are TGTGCCAGCAGCCACAACCCGGACAGGACTAGCGGGGGTTCTTATTGTTTTCGGTTCTTC. It is translated as CASSHNPDRTSGGSYCFRFF.